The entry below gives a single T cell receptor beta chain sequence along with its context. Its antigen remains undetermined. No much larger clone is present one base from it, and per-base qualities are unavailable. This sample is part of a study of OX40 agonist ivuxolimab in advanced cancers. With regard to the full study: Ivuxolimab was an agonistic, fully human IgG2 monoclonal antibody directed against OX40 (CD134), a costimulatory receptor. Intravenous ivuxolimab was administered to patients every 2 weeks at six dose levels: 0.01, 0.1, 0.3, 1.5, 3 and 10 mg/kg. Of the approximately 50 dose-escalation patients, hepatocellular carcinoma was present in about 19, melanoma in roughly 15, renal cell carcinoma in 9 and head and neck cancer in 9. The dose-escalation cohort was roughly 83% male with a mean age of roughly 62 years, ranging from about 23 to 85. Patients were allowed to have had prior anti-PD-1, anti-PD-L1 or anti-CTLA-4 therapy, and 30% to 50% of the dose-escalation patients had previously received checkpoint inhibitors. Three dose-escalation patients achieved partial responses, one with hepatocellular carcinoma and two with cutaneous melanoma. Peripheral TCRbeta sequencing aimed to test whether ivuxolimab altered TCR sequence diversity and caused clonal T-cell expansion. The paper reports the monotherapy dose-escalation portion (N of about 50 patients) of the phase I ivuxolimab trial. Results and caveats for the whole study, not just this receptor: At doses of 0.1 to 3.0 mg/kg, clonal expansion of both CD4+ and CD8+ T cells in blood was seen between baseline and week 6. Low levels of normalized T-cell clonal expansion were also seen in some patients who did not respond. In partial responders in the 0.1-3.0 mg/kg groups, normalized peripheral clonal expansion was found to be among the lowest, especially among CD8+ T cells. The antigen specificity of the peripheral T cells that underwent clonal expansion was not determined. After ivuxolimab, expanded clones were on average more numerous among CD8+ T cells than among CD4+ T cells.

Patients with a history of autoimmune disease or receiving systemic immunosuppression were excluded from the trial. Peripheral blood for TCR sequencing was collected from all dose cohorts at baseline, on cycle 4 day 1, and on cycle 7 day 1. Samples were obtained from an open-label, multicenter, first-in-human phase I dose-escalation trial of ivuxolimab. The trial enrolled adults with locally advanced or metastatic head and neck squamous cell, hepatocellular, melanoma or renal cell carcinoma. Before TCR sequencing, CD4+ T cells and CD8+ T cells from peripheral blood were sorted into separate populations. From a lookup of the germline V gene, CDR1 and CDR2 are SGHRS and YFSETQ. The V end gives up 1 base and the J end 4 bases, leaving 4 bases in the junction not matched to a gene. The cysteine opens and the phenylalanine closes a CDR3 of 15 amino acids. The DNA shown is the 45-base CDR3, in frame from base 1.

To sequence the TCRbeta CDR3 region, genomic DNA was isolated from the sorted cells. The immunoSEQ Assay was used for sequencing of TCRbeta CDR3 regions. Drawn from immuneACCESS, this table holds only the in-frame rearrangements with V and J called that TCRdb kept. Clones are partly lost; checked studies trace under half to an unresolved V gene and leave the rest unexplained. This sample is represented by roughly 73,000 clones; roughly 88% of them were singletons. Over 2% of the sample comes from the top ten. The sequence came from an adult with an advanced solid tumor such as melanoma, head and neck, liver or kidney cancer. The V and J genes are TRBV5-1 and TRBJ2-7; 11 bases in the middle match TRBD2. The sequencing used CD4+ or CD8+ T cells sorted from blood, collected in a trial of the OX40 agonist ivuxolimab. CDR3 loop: CASSLRASGGYEQYF. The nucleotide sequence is TGCGCCAGCAGCTTGCGGGCTAGCGGGGGGTACGAGCAGTACTTC.